This T cell receptor beta chain emerged from a study of CD8+ T cells in alopecia areata. As for the study in general: Those treated were given oral tofacitinib at 5 to 10 mg twice daily. Overall study results and limits: Any link of baseline CD8+ expansion to response, resting on one nonresponder, remains uncertain.

Extraction and reverse transcription of RNA yielded cDNA as the sequencing template. TCRdb keeps only in-frame clones here, not all; method: immunoSEQ multiplex PCR. The sample yields 150,000 to 200,000 clones, under 80% seen once. Treatment of the sample: oral pan-JAK inhibitor, 5-10 mg twice daily. Concerning this clone: Its antigen is unidentified.

This CDR3 region has 13 residues. V was trimmed by 7 bases and J by 0 bases, leaving 12 bases between them. The germline V gene has CDR1 SQVTM and CDR2 ANQGSEA. This chain links TRBV29-1 with TRBJ1-1; maybe TRBD1 (5 bases). Specimen: CD4+ T cells sorted from blood, collected around week 49, from a patient treated with tofacitinib. This clonotype was obtained from a human donor with alopecia areata. The CDR3 nucleotides are TGCAGCGCTCCGACAGAGATGAACACTGAAGCTTTCTTT. Protein sequence: CSAPTEMNTEAFF.